These 14 T cell receptor beta chains were sequenced from one sample in a study of cytomegalovirus exposure and HLA in healthy donors. Primers included in the PCR were 60 Vbeta and 13 Jbeta primers. Sequenced by immunoSEQ multiplex PCR; TCRdb stores in-frame clones only, minus some. The table shows 200,000 to 250,000 clones, with almost 70% occurring only once. Sequences were obtained from PBMCs. These receptors all stem from a man aged 35 to 55 in good health and CMV-seropositive.

V and J are TRBV6-1 and TRBJ1-1; TRBD1 aligns across 7 bases. The CDR3 consists of 13 residues. Germline loops: CDR1 MNHNS, CDR2 SASEGT. V was pared by 8 bases and J by 3 bases, with 6 bases of the junction left unmatched. CDR3 bases: TGTGCCAGCGGATTCAGGGGGGACACTGAAGCTTTCTTT. It translates to CASGFRGDTEAFF.

The chain links TRBV7-8 to TRBJ2-7; D unclear. This CDR3 has 13 amino acids. V shed 1 base and J shed 5 bases, with 9 bases lying between them. In germline, CDR1 is SGHVS, CDR2 FQNEAQ. CDR3 amino acids: CASSLDSFNEQYF. Here the CDR3 DNA reads TGTGCCAGCAGCTTAGACAGCTTTAACGAGCAGTACTTC.

The chain links TRBV5-1 to TRBJ2-1, with D maybe TRBD2 (6 bases). The CDR3 has 15 amino acids. From germline, CDR1 is SGHRS and CDR2 YFSETQ. Between the trimmed V and J ends, which lost 4 bases and 0 bases, there was a span of 11 bases. CDR3 residues: CASSLRDFSYNEQFF. CDR3 nucleotides: TGCGCCAGCAGCCTCCGGGACTTCTCCTACAATGAGCAGTTCTTC. The variable domain in full, with the rest retrieved from reference TRBV5-1 and TRBJ2-1, is KAGVTQTPRYLIKTRGQQVTLSCSPISGHRSVSWYQQTPGQGLQFLFEYFSETQRNKGNFPGRFSGRQFSNSRSEMNVSTLELGDSALYLCASSLRDFSYNEQFFGPGTRLTVL.

This sequence joins TRBV15 and TRBJ2-2; D is perhaps TRBD1 (6 bases). The V gene lost 10 bases and the J gene lost 4 bases, with 16 bases spanning the gap. The CDR3 runs to 14 residues. The germline gives CDR1 LNHNV, CDR2 YYDKDF (reference sequence). For the CDR3, the DNA is TGTGCCATCGGCAAGGACAGACGCACCGGGGAGCTGTTTTTT. The encoded protein is CAIGKDRRTGELFF.

In this sample, this clone turned up once. V usage is TRBV28 and J usage is TRBJ2-7; tentatively, D is TRBD1 (6 bases). The germline V and J ends were trimmed by 3 bases and 3 bases, with 12 bases remaining between them. The CDR3 has 14 amino acids. The germline CDR1 and CDR2 sequences are MDHEN and SYDVKM. The CDR3 DNA reads as TGTGCCAGCAGTTTTCCGGACAGAGACTACGAGCAGTACTTC. Encoded protein: CASSFPDRDYEQYF.

This clone was picked up one time. CDR3 loop: CASSHPRGNTEAFF. CDR3 DNA: TGCGCCAGCAGCCACCCTCGGGGGAACACTGAAGCTTTCTTT. This chain uses TRBV4-1 with TRBJ1-1; D is undetermined. Trimming left V 3 bases short and J 1 base short, with 9 bases between. From germline, CDR1 is MGHRA and CDR2 YSYEKL. This CDR3 region has 14 residues.

This clone was counted a few times. The chain recombines TRBV13 with TRBJ2-3; 7 bases fit TRBD1. Unmatched junction bases numbered 8, after V lost 6 bases and J lost 2 bases. Germline CDR1 is PRHDT and CDR2 is FYEKMQ (reference sequence). The CDR3 totals 15 residues. CDR3 loop: CASRRFDRDTDTQYF. The DNA of the CDR3 is TGTGCCAGCAGACGTTTCGACAGGGACACAGATACGCAGTATTTT.

This chain joins TRBV7-2 and TRBJ2-2; TRBD2 agrees at 11 bases. V was pared by 6 bases and J by 6 bases, with 6 bases of the junction left unmatched. This CDR3 is 15 amino acids long. Germline CDR1 is SGHTA and CDR2 is FQGNSA. CDR3 sequence: CASSLLAGEAGELFF. The CDR3 DNA follows: TGTGCCAGCAGTTTACTAGCGGGGGAGGCCGGGGAGCTGTTTTTT.

The rearrangement joins TRBV19 to TRBJ1-5, with 11 bases identical to TRBD1. Germline-derived CDR1 and CDR2 are LNHDA and SQIVND (reference sequence). This CDR3 has 14 amino acids. Trimming at V came to 6 bases and at J to 8 bases, leaving 6 bases not matched to a gene. CDR3 amino acids: CASSGTGGWEPQHF. In DNA form, the CDR3 reads TGTGCCAGTAGCGGGACAGGGGGTTGGGAGCCCCAGCATTTT.

V usage is TRBV6-5 and J usage is TRBJ1-1; no clear D gene. V lost 6 bases to trimming and J lost 0 bases, with 11 bases between them. This CDR3 comprises 14 residues. Germline lookup yields CDR1 MNHEY and CDR2 SVGAGI. The CDR3 loop reads CASSVDIMNTEAFF. The CDR3 DNA is TGTGCCAGCAGCGTCGACATTATGAACACTGAAGCTTTCTTT.

The V gene is TRBV6-5, the J gene TRBJ1-2; D not resolved. CDR3 length equals 12 residues. V was cut by 6 bases and J by 10 bases, with 15 bases left in between. CDR1 and CDR2 from the germline V gene are MNHEY and SVGAGI. CDR3: CASRNPGEDYTF. The DNA for the CDR3 is TGTGCCAGCAGGAACCCCGGGGAGGACTACACCTTC.

CDR3 loop: CARLSDRIDTF. CDR3 nucleotides: TGTGCCAGACTATCGGACAGGATAGATACCTTC. The chain is built from TRBV25-1 and TRBJ1-2; TRBD1 agrees at 7 bases. V lost 9 bases and J lost 14; bases outside the gene matches: 12. Germline V CDR1 and CDR2: MGHDK, SYGVNS. The CDR3 length is 11 residues.

In the case of this clone: Other DNA sequences of this sample code for an identical CDR3. The chain carries TRBV9 and TRBJ2-7, with TRBD1 matching 9 bases. Germline trimming cut 2 bases from V and 2 bases from J; bases unmatched to any gene: 2. The CDR3 consists of 14 residues. The germline V gene encodes CDR1 SGDLS and CDR2 YYNGEE. The CDR3, as DNA: TGTGCCAGCAGCGTCCGGGACAGGGCCTACGAGCAGTACTTC. Translated: CASSVRDRAYEQYF.

V usage is TRBV27 and J usage is TRBJ1-1, with 9 bases matching TRBD1. Per germline, CDR1 MNHEY and CDR2 SMNVEV (reference sequence). With V trimmed by 3 bases and J by 4 bases, 3 bases remained unmatched. The CDR3 covers 14 residues. CDR3 DNA: TGTGCCAGCAGTTTCCGGACAGGGGTCACTGAAGCTTTCTTT. Protein sequence: CASSFRTGVTEAFF.